The clone carrying this T cell receptor beta chain was seen more than once but under ten times. Its specificity is not known. The record originates from a study of identifying expanded T cells in peripheral blood. During the collection period, no donor immune events like infections were recorded. Overall study results and limits: Clone count variance between roughly two-week samples rose with total template count. About 1.2 clones differed between technical replicates, versus approximately 17 and 20 over time.

V was cut by 5 bases and J by 6 bases, with 11 bases left in between. This CDR3 has 13 residues. Germline V lookup: CDR1 MNHNY, CDR2 SVGAGI (reference sequence). Generated by immunoSEQ multiplex PCR, the TCRdb table keeps only in-frame clones and is missing some. Of 90,000 to 100,000 clones listed, approximately 88% are singletons. The sample was blood. The clonotype was recovered from a person aged 18 to 70 in good health. The J gene is TRBJ2-1, the V gene TRBV6-6; D perhaps matches TRBD1 (6 bases). The chain's CDR3 is CASSPQGTNEQFF. CDR3 sequence (DNA): TGTGCCAGCAGTCCACAGGGAACCAATGAGCAGTTCTTC.